This T cell receptor beta chain was sequenced for a study of cytomegalovirus exposure and HLA in healthy donors. Whole-study findings and limits: TCR beta chain V- and J-gene trimming was linked, in a later analysis, to a missense variant in DCLRE1C. Later on, an analysis tied around 17,000 TCR beta sequences to HLA alleles at 0.05 false discovery rate. The authors later found TCR association rates varying by HLA locus, with DRB1 most and HLA-C fewest.

The CDR3 length is 13 residues. Trimming pared 6 bases from V and 10 bases from J, leaving 18 bases between. Germline CDR1 and CDR2: WNHNN and SYGVQD (reference sequence). Participants comprised healthy donors of bone marrow. Of note for this clone: Its antigen is not identified.

A multiplex PCR was run with 60 Vbeta primers and 13 Jbeta primers. Assay: immunoSEQ multiplex PCR; the TCRdb copy retains only in-frame clones and omits some. Among 250,000 to 350,000 clones listed, about four fifths were seen once. The sequence was obtained from a girl aged 2 to 9 in good health and CMV-seronegative. Sample: PBMCs. The chain is built from TRBV10-1 and TRBJ1-1; weak D call: TRBD1 (5 bases). The CDR3 DNA sequence: TGCGCCAGCAGGGGGTCCCAAGGGGCAACAGCTTTCTTT. It yields the protein CASRGSQGATAFF.